The entry below gives a single T cell receptor (beta chain) sequence along with its context. The antigen is not known. PCR involved 60 Vbeta and 13 Jbeta primers. The method was immunoSEQ multiplex PCR; TCRdb's version includes in-frame clones alone and lacks a portion of them. This table holds 100,000 to 150,000 clones. The data originate from a study of cytomegalovirus exposure and HLA in healthy donors. Study-level findings and limits: In vitro confirmation showed a few CMV-associated chains to be CMV antigen specific.

V lost 5 bases to trimming and J lost 11 bases; unmatched junction nucleotides: 3. Germline V lookup: CDR1 SNHLY, CDR2 FYNNEI. The length of the CDR3 is 10 residues. The clonotype originates from a woman in her thirties or forties in good health and CMV-seronegative. Sequenced: PBMCs. The chain has TRBV2 and TRBJ2-7; TRBD1 agrees at 7 bases. The chain's CDR3 is CASSSQGKYF. CDR3 in DNA: TGTGCCAGCAGTTCACAGGGGAAGTACTTC.